The 8 T cell receptor beta chains presented below share a single source sample, sequenced in a study of blood T cells in healthy people across ages. Sample-barcoded 5' priming and a J-beta primer mix drove a second PCR of roughly 6 to 12 cycles. TCRdb recomputed calls from the 5' RACE reads with MiXCR, one row per CDR3 protein. Of fewer than 750,000 distinct CDR3 sequences listed, under 65% are singletons. The sample consisted of blood. All receptors derive from a woman aged 80 or over in good health.

The count of this clonotype is one. The rearrangement joins TRBV7-2 to TRBJ2-7; D is undetermined. The CDR3 extends over 12 amino acids. Trimming pared 1 base from V and 7 bases from J, leaving 8 bases between. From germline, CDR1 is SGHTA and CDR2 FQGNSA. This CDR3 reads CASSLVVGEQYF. For the CDR3, the DNA is TGTGCCAGCAGCTTAGTTGTCGGGGAGCAGTACTTC.

This sequence joins TRBV28 and TRBJ2-6; possible D gene TRBD1, 6 bases. This CDR3 has 15 amino acids. Germline assignment: CDR1 MDHEN and CDR2 SYDVKM. V was pared by 10 bases and J by 2 bases, with 15 bases between. CDR3 bases: TGTGCCACCACTGAAGCAGGGGCTGGGGCCAACGTCCTGACTTTC. It translates to CATTEAGAGANVLTF.

In its sample, this clonotype was seen once. V is TRBV7-2 and J is TRBJ1-2, with D possibly matching TRBD1 (6 bases). The CDR3 is made up of 15 amino acids. Germline CDR1 and CDR2: SGHTA and FQGNSA. V shed 2 bases and J shed 4 bases, with 14 bases lying between them. The CDR3 bases are TGTGCCAGCAGCTTATCAGGGGATTACGGCTATGGCTACACCTTC. Protein: CASSLSGDYGYGYTF.

This sequence joins TRBV29-1 and TRBJ1-4; tentative D call: TRBD1 (6 bases). Per germline, CDR1 SQVTM and CDR2 ANQGSEA. With 6 bases removed from V and 8 bases from J, the gap between germline ends came to 22 bases. The CDR3 has 15 amino acids. CDR3 sequence (DNA): TGCAGCGTAGGAACGGAGACAGGAGGAGGGGAAAAACTGTTTTTT. Encoded protein: CSVGTETGGGEKLFF.

In its sample, this clonotype was seen many times. The chain is built from TRBV15 and TRBJ2-5; D ambiguous. The ends were cut back, 1 base at V and 1 base at J, with 4 bases in the middle. The CDR3 contains 13 residues. CDR1 LNHNV and CDR2 YYDKDF come from the germline V gene (reference sequence). The CDR3 DNA reads as TGTGCCACCAGCAGAGTGGTCCAAGAGACCCAGTACTTC. This codes for CATSRVVQETQYF. The full variable domain, with the rest looked up from reference TRBV15 and TRBJ2-5, is DAMVIQNPRYQVTQFGKPVTLSCSQTLNHNVMYWYQQKSSQAPKLLFHYYDKDFNNEADTPDNFQSRRPNTSFCFLDIRSPGLGDTAMYLCATSRVVQETQYFGPGTRLLVL.

The chain couples TRBV10-3 to TRBJ2-4, with 10 bases that match TRBD1. J lost 13 bases, V lost 6 bases, and 6 bases had no gene match. The germline V gene has CDR1 ENHRY and CDR2 SYGVKD. The CDR3 is made up of 12 amino acids. The CDR3 sequence is CAISGTGDEQYF. The CDR3 bases are TGTGCCATCAGCGGGACAGGGGATGAGCAGTACTTC.

Ten or more counts support this clonotype. The chain links TRBV12-3 or TRBV12-4 to TRBJ2-5; 11 bases are a match to TRBD2. V shed 7 bases, J shed 4 bases, and the junction held 20 bases outside the gene matches. The CDR3 loop spans 19 amino acids. The CDR3 coding sequence is TGTGCCAGCACCAAGTTTTTGGGACTAGCGGCCACTCGGGGAGAGACCCAGTACTTC. Its protein product is CASTKFLGLAATRGETQYF.

The table lists this clonotype with many counts. A much larger clonotype is one base distant, so this may be a read error. The chain is built from TRBV6-6 and TRBJ2-3; D gene uncertain. V lost 2 bases, J lost 11 bases, and 20 bases lay in between. CDR3 length: 15 residues. Germline CDR1 MNHNY, CDR2 SVGAGI (reference sequence). Here the CDR3 DNA reads TGTGCCAGCAGTTACGGACGAGCCCGCCTTCTGGGGCAGTATTTT. Translation gives CASSYGRARLLGQYF.